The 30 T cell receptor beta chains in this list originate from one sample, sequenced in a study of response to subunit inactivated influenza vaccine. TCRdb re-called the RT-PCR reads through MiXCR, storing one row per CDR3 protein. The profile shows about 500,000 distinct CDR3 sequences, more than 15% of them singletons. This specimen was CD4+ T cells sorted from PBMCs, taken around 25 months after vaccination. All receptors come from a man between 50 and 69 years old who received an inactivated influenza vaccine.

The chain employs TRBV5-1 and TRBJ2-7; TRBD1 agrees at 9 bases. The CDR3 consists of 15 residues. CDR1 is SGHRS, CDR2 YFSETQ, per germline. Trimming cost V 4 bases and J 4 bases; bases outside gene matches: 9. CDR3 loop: CASSLTGGKAYEQYF. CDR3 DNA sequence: TGCGCCAGCAGCCTGACAGGGGGAAAAGCATACGAGCAGTACTTC. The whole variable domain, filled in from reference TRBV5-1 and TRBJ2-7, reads KAGVTQTPRYLIKTRGQQVTLSCSPISGHRSVSWYQQTPGQGLQFLFEYFSETQRNKGNFPGRFSGRQFSNSRSEMNVSTLELGDSALYLCASSLTGGKAYEQYFGPGTRLTVT.

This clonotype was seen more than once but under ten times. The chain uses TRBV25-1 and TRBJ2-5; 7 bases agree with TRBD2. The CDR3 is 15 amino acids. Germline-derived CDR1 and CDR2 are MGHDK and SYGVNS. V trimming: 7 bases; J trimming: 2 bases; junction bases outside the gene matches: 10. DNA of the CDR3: TGTGCCAGCACTCAGGGAGGGCTTGAGCAAGAGACCCAGTACTTC. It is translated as CASTQGGLEQETQYF.

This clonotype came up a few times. CDR3 nucleotide sequence: TGCAGTGCTAGGACAGGGAGGGATCAGCCCCAGCATTTT. Amino acid sequence: CSARTGRDQPQHF. This sequence joins TRBV20-1 and TRBJ1-5, with TRBD1 matching over 7 bases. Per the germline V gene, CDR1 is DFQATT and CDR2 is SNEGSKA (reference sequence). Trimming at V came to 3 bases and at J to 5 bases, leaving 4 bases not matched to a gene. The CDR3 spans 13 residues.

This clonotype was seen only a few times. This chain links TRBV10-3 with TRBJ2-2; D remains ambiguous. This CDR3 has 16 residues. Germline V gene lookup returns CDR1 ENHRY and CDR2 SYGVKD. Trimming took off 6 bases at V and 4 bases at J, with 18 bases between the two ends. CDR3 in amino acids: CAISDKITGSTGELFF. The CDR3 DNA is TGTGCCATCAGCGACAAAATAACCGGGTCCACCGGGGAGCTGTTTTTT.

CDR3 bases: TGTGCCAGCAGCAATCTTCGACAGGGCGGGTATGGCTACACCTTC. As protein: CASSNLRQGGYGYTF. The V call is TRBV6-1, the J call TRBJ1-2, with TRBD1 identical over 7 bases. CDR1 and CDR2 (germline): MNHNS, SASEGT. This CDR3 is 15 amino acids long. The V segment lost 6 bases and the J segment 5 bases; nucleotides outside the gene matches: 12.

CDR3: CASSSQIHTEAFF. DNA for the CDR3: TGTGCCAGCAGTTCGCAAATCCACACTGAAGCTTTCTTT. The rearrangement joins TRBV12-3 or TRBV12-4 to TRBJ1-1, with D uncertain. The CDR3 is made up of 13 amino acids. V gave up 4 bases and J gave up 3 bases, with 9 bases separating them.

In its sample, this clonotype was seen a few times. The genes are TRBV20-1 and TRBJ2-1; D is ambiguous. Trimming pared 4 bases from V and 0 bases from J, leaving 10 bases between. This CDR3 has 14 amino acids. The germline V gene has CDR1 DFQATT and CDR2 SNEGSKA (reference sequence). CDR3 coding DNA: TGCAGTGCTAAGAAAATTTCCTCCTACAATGAGCAGTTCTTC. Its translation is CSAKKISSYNEQFF.

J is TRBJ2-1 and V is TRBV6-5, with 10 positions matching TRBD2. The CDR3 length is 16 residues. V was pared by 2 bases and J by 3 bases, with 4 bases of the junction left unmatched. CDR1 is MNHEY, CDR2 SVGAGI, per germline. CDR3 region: CASSYGGTSDYNEQFF. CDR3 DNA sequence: TGTGCCAGCAGTTACGGTGGGACTAGCGACTACAATGAGCAGTTCTTC.

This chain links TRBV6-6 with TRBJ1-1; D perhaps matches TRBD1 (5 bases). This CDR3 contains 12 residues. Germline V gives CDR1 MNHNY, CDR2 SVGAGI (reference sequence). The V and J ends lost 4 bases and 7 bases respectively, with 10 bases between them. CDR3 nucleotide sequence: TGTGCCAGCAGTTCGGGACCCCGTGAAGCTTTCTTT. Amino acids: CASSSGPREAFF.

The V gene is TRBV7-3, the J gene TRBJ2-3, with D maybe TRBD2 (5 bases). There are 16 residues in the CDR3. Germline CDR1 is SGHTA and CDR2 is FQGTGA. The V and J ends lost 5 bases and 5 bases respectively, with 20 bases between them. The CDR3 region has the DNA TGTGCCAGCAGCGCCCGGACGGGGAATTTAGAAGATACGCAGTATTTT. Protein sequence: CASSARTGNLEDTQYF.

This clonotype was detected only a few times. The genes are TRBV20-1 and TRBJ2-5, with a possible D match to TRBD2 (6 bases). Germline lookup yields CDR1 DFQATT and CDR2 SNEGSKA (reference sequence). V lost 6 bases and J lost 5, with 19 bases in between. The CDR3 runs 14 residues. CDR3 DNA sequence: TGCAGTGCAAACTCCCTGGGGCTAGCGGAGACCCAGTACTTC. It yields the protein CSANSLGLAETQYF.

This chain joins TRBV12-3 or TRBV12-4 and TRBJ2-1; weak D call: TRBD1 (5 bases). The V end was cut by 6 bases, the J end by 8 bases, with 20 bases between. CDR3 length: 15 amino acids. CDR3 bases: TGTGCCAGCAGCCCCGGCGGAGCCCAGGGCGATGAGCAGTTCTTC. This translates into CASSPGGAQGDEQFF.

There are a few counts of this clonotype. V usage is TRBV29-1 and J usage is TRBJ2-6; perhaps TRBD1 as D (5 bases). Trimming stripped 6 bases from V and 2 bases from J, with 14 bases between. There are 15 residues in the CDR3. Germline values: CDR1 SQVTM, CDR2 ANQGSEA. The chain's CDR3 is CSVGQGSTGANVLTF. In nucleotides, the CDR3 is TGCAGCGTGGGCCAGGGATCTACTGGGGCCAACGTCCTGACTTTC.

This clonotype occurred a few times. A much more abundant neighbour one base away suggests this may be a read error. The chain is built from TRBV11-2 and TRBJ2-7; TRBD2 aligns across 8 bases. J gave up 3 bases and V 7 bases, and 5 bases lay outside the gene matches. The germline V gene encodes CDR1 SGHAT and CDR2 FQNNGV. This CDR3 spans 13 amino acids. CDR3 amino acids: CASTRSGSYEQYF. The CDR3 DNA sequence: TGTGCCAGCACCCGCAGCGGGAGCTACGAGCAGTACTTC.

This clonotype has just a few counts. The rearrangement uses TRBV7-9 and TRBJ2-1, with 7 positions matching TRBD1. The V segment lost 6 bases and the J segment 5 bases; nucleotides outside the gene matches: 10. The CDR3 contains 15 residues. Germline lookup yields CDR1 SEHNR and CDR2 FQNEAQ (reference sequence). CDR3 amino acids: CASSIGTAGNNEQFF. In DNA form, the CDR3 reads TGTGCCAGCAGTATCGGGACAGCCGGGAACAATGAGCAGTTCTTC.

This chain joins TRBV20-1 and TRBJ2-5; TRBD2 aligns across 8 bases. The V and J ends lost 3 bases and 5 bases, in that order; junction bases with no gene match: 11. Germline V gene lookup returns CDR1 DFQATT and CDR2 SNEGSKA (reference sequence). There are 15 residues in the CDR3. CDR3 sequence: CSARMGGGLGETQYF. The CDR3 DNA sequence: TGCAGTGCTAGGATGGGCGGGGGGCTCGGGGAGACCCAGTACTTC.

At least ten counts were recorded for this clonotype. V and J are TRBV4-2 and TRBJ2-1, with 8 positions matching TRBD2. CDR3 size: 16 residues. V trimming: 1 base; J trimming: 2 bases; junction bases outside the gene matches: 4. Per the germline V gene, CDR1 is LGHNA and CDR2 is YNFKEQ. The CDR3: CASSQGAGGTYNEQFF. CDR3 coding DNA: TGTGCCAGCAGCCAAGGCGCGGGGGGAACCTACAATGAGCAGTTCTTC.

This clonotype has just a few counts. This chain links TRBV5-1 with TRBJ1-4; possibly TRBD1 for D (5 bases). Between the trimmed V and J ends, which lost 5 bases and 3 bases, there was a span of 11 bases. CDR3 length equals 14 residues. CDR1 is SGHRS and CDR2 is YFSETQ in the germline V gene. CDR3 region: CASRPDSSNEKLFF. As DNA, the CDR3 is TGCGCCAGCAGACCTGACAGCTCTAATGAAAAACTGTTTTTT. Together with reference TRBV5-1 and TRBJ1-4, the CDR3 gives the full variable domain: KAGVTQTPRYLIKTRGQQVTLSCSPISGHRSVSWYQQTPGQGLQFLFEYFSETQRNKGNFPGRFSGRQFSNSRSEMNVSTLELGDSALYLCASRPDSSNEKLFFGSGTQLSVL.

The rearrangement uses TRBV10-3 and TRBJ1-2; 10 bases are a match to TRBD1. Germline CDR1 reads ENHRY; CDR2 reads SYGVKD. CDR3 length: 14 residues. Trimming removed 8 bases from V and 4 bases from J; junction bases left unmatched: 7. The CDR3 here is CAIWDRGAIYGYTF. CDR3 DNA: TGTGCCATCTGGGACAGGGGCGCTATCTATGGCTACACCTTC.

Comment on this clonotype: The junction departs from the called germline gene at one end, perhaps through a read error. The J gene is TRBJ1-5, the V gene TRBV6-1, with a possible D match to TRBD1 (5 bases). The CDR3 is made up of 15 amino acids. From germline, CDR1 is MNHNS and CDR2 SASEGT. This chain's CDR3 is CAGRVTRYSNQPQHF. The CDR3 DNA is TGTGCCGGCAGGGTGACTAGGTATAGCAATCAGCCCCAGCATTTT.

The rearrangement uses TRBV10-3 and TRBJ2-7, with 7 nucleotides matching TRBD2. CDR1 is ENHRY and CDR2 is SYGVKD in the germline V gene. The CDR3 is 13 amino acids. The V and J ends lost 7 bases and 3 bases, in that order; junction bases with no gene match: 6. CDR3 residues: CAITPGLDYEQYF. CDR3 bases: TGTGCCATCACCCCTGGACTAGACTACGAGCAGTACTTC.

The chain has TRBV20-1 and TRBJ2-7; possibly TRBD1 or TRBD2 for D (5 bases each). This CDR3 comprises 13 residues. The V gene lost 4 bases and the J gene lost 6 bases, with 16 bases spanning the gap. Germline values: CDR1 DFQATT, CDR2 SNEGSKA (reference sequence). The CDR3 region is CSATSPGHGEQYF. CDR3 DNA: TGCAGTGCTACTAGCCCGGGGCACGGCGAGCAGTACTTC.

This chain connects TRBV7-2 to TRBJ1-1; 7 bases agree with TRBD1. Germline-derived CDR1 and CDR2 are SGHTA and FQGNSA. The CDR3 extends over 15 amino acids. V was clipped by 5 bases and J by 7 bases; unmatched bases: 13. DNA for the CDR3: TGTGCCAGCAGCACTATACTAGGGGGCGGTGGTGAAGCTTTCTTT. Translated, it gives CASSTILGGGGEAFF.

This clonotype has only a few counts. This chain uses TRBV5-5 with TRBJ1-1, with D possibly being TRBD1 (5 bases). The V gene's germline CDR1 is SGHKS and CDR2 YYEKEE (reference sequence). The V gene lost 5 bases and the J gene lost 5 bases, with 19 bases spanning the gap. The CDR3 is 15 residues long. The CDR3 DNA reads TGTGCCAGCAGAGAAGCCCTTGGGGGTTTTACTGAAGCTTTCTTT. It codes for CASREALGGFTEAFF.

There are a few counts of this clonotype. This CDR3 reads CASSSQGQVHHNEQFF. CDR3 in DNA: TGTGCCAGCAGTTCACAGGGACAGGTCCACCACAATGAGCAGTTCTTC. This chain links TRBV28 with TRBJ2-1; 8 positions agree with TRBD1. Per the germline V gene, CDR1 is MDHEN and CDR2 is SYDVKM. Trimming took 4 bases from V and 5 from J; bases not matched to a gene: 10. The CDR3 extends over 16 amino acids.

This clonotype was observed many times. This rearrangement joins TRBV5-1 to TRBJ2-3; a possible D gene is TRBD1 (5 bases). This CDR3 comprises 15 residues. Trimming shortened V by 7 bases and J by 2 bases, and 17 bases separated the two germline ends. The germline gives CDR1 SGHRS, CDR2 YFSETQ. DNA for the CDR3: TGCGCCAGCTGCGTATTCTCGACAGACACAGATACGCAGTATTTT. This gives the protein CASCVFSTDTDTQYF.

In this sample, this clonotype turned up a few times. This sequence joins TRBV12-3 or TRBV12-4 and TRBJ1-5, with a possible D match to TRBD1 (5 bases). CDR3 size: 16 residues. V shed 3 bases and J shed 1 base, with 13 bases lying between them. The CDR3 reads CASSLGLRVSNQPQHF. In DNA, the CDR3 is TGTGCCAGCAGTTTGGGACTCAGGGTAAGCAATCAGCCCCAGCATTTT.

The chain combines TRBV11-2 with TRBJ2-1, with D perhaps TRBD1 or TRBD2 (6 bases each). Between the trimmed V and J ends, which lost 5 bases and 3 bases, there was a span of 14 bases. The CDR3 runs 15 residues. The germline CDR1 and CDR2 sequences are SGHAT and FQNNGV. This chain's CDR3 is CASSASRGLYNEQFF. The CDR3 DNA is TGTGCCAGCAGCGCCAGCCGGGGGCTCTACAATGAGCAGTTCTTC.

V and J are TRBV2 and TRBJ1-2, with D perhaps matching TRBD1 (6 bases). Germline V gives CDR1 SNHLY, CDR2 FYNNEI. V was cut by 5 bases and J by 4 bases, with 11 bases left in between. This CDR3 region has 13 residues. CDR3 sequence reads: CASSPDSGYGYTF. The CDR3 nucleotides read TGTGCCAGCAGTCCGGACAGTGGCTATGGCTACACCTTC.

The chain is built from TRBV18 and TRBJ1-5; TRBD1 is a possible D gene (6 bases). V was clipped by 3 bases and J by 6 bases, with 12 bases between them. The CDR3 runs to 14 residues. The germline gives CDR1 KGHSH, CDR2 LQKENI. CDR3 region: CASSPGQSPQPQHF. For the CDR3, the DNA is TGTGCCAGCTCACCCGGACAGAGCCCTCAGCCCCAGCATTTT.